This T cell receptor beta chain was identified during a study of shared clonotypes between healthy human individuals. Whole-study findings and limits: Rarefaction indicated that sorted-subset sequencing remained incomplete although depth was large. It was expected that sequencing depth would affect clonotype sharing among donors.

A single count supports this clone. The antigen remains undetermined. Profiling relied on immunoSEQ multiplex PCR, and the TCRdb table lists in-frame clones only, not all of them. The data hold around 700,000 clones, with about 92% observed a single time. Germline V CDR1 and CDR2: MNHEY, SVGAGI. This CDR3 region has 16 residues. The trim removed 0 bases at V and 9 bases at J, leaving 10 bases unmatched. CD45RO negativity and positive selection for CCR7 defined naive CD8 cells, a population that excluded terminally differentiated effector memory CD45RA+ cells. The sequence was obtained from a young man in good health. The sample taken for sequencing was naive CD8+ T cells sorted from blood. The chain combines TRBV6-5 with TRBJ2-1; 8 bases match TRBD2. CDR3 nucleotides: TGTGCCAGCAGTTACTCGGCGGGAGGCCTCCCTACTGAGCAGTTCTTC. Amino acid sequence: CASSYSAGGLPTEQFF.